Shown below are 18 T cell receptor beta chains from a single sample sequenced in a study of cytomegalovirus exposure and HLA in healthy donors. Primers included in the PCR were 60 Vbeta and 13 Jbeta primers. Data came from immunoSEQ multiplex PCR; TCRdb stores just in-frame clones and leaves some out. Among over 100,000 clones listed, around 70% were seen once. Sequenced input: PBMCs. Receptors originate from a man between 25 and 39 years old in good health and CMV-seropositive.

The chain carries TRBV5-1 and TRBJ2-7; D perhaps matches TRBD1 (5 bases). CDR3 length equals 12 residues. Trimming took 0 bases from V and 5 from J, leaving 6 bases between them. Germline loops: CDR1 SGHRS, CDR2 YFSETQ. The CDR3 DNA reads TGCGCCAGCAGCTTGGAGGGGAACGAGCAGTACGTC. Protein product: CASSLEGNEQYV.

The chain combines TRBV4-3 with TRBJ1-6, with D maybe TRBD1 (5 bases). Germline assignment: CDR1 LGHNA and CDR2 YSLEER. This CDR3 has 14 amino acids. V was pared by 0 bases and J by 11 bases, with 11 bases between. The CDR3 nucleotides are TGCGCCAGCAGCCAAGATTCAGGGCCCCCACCCCTCCACTTT. This sequence encodes CASSQDSGPPPLHF.

J is TRBJ2-5 and V is TRBV7-2; TRBD1 matches 9 bases. This CDR3 is 17 amino acids long. The J segment lost 4 bases and the V segment lost 2 bases, leaving 11 bases of the junction unmatched. Germline V gene data show CDR1 as SGHTA and CDR2 as FQGNSA. The CDR3 spells CASSLRVDRGARETQYF. The DNA of the CDR3 is TGTGCCAGCAGCTTACGGGTGGACAGGGGTGCACGAGAGACCCAGTACTTC.

The chain is built from TRBV5-1 and TRBJ2-1, with a tentative D call TRBD1 (6 bases). Trimming took off 0 bases at V and 5 bases at J, with 12 bases between the two ends. Germline values: CDR1 SGHRS, CDR2 YFSETQ. The CDR3 runs to 15 residues. Written as DNA, the CDR3 is TGCGCCAGCAGCTTGGCCTGGGCAGGGGACAATGAGCAGTTCTTC. The encoded protein is CASSLAWAGDNEQFF. The full variable domain, in which reference TRBV5-1 and TRBJ2-1 provide the parts outside the CDR3, is KAGVTQTPRYLIKTRGQQVTLSCSPISGHRSVSWYQQTPGQGLQFLFEYFSETQRNKGNFPGRFSGRQFSNSRSEMNVSTLELGDSALYLCASSLAWAGDNEQFFGPGTRLTVL.

This chain uses TRBV12-5 with TRBJ1-1, with 9 nucleotides matching TRBD1. With 4 bases clipped from V and 1 base from J, the junction kept 10 bases outside the gene matches. The CDR3 is made up of 17 amino acids. Germline assignment: CDR1 LGHNT and CDR2 FRNRAP. The CDR3: CASGSPVQGQGNTEAFF. CDR3 in DNA: TGTGCTAGTGGTTCCCCTGTTCAGGGACAGGGGAACACTGAAGCTTTCTTT.

The sample holds a few counts of this clone. J is TRBJ2-7 and V is TRBV7-3; D unclear. This CDR3 has 13 amino acids. The V gene lost 8 bases and the J gene lost 6 bases, with 17 bases spanning the gap. CDR1 is SGHTA, CDR2 FQGTGA, per germline. The DNA for the CDR3 is TGTGCCAGCGACCGGAGCCCTACGGCCGAGCAGTACGTC. The encoded protein is CASDRSPTAEQYV.

The V call is TRBV7-3, the J call TRBJ1-1; D call uncertain. This CDR3 contains 13 residues. Germline CDR1 and CDR2: SGHTA and FQGTGA. The V end was cut by 6 bases, the J end by 4 bases, with 12 bases between. This chain's CDR3 is CASSSQEGTEAFF. CDR3 DNA sequence: TGTGCCAGCAGTTCTCAGGAGGGCACTGAAGCTTTCTTT. Complete variable domain (other parts from reference TRBV7-3 and TRBJ1-1): GAGVSQTPSNKVTEKGKYVELRCDPISGHTALYWYRQSLGQGPEFLIYFQGTGAADDSGLPNDRFFAVRPEGSVSTLKIQRTERGDSAVYLCASSSQEGTEAFFGQGTRLTVV.

The genes are TRBV5-4 and TRBJ2-3; 12 nucleotides agree with TRBD2. V shed 1 base and J 2 bases; nucleotides not matched to a gene: 8. From germline, CDR1 is SGHNT and CDR2 YYREEE (reference sequence). The CDR3 has 18 residues. For the CDR3, the DNA is TGTGCCAGCAGCTTGAAACTAGCGGGGGGCCCGTACACAGATACGCAGTATTTT. Translating gives CASSLKLAGGPYTDTQYF.

The chain carries TRBV18 and TRBJ2-5; 10 nucleotides agree with TRBD1. V was clipped by 1 base and J by 1 base; unmatched bases: 3. The germline V gene encodes CDR1 KGHSH and CDR2 LQKENI. The CDR3 extends over 16 amino acids. The CDR3 reads CASSPLGTGAQETQYF. CDR3 DNA: TGTGCCAGCTCACCACTGGGGACAGGGGCCCAAGAGACCCAGTACTTC. The complete variable domain, with remaining parts taken from reference TRBV18 and TRBJ2-5, reads NAGVMQNPRHLVRRRGQEARLRCSPMKGHSHVYWYRQLPEEGLKFMVYLQKENIIDESGMPKERFSAEFPKEGPSILRIQQVVRGDSAAYFCASSPLGTGAQETQYFGPGTRLLVL.

This sequence joins TRBV5-1 and TRBJ2-5; TRBD2 matches at 10 bases. Looked up from germline, CDR1 is SGHRS and CDR2 is YFSETQ. This CDR3 has 16 amino acids. V trimming: 4 bases; J trimming: 1 base; junction bases outside the gene matches: 7. CDR3 in amino acids: CASSDGLAGAQETQYF. The DNA for the CDR3 is TGCGCCAGCAGCGACGGGCTAGCGGGGGCCCAAGAGACCCAGTACTTC.

This clone was counted a few times. The rearrangement links TRBV19 to TRBJ1-1, with 12 bases aligning to TRBD1. The length of the CDR3 is 13 residues. Germline assignment: CDR1 LNHDA and CDR2 SQIVND (reference sequence). Here the CDR3 DNA reads TGTGCTAGCGGGACAGGGGGCATCGCTGAAGCTTTCTTT. Residues: CASGTGGIAEAFF.

The chain employs TRBV27 and TRBJ2-1; the match to TRBD2 covers 9 bases. Losses at the gene ends were 3 bases for V and 6 bases for J; bases not matched to a gene: 3. CDR3 length: 14 amino acids. Germline values: CDR1 MNHEY, CDR2 SMNVEV (reference sequence). CDR3: CASSLRLAANEQFF. The CDR3 region has the DNA TGTGCCAGCAGTTTGAGACTAGCGGCCAATGAGCAGTTCTTC.

The V call is TRBV18, the J call TRBJ2-1; maybe TRBD1 (6 bases). V lost 4 bases, J lost 7 bases, and 26 bases lay in between. CDR1 is KGHSH and CDR2 is LQKENI in the germline V gene. This CDR3 is 18 amino acids long. DNA for the CDR3: TGTGCCAGCTCACTAAACACCCACCAGGGGAACCGGCATAATGAGCAGTTCTTC. Its protein is CASSLNTHQGNRHNEQFF. Looking up the rest from reference TRBV18 and TRBJ2-1 gives the full variable domain: NAGVMQNPRHLVRRRGQEARLRCSPMKGHSHVYWYRQLPEEGLKFMVYLQKENIIDESGMPKERFSAEFPKEGPSILRIQQVVRGDSAAYFCASSLNTHQGNRHNEQFFGPGTRLTVL.

V usage is TRBV2 and J usage is TRBJ1-2; 8 nucleotides align to TRBD1. Per germline, CDR1 SNHLY and CDR2 FYNNEI. J was trimmed by 5 bases and V by 5 bases; bases with no gene match: 7. This CDR3 is built from 14 residues. The CDR3 sequence is CASSPDRERYGYTF. In nucleotides, the CDR3 is TGTGCCAGCAGTCCGGACAGGGAAAGATATGGCTACACCTTC.

This sequence joins TRBV5-1 and TRBJ2-5, with D perhaps TRBD2 (6 bases). V dropped 4 bases and J dropped 4 bases, with 11 bases sitting between them. Germline lookup yields CDR1 SGHRS and CDR2 YFSETQ. This CDR3 region has 13 residues. Written as DNA, the CDR3 is TGCGCCAGCAGCGCGGGGCTGAGAGAGACCCAGTACTTC. This translates into CASSAGLRETQYF.

V is TRBV11-3 and J is TRBJ2-5, with D tentatively TRBD1 or TRBD2 (5 bases each). Gene TRBJ2-7 matches the end of the DNA better, so the J call may be wrong. CDR1 and CDR2 from the germline V gene are SGHNT and YENEEA. The CDR3 spans 14 residues. CDR3 sequence reads: CASSLADRSYEQYF. CDR3 sequence (DNA): TGTGCCAGCAGCCTAGCCGACAGATCCTACGAGCAGTACTTC.

This sequence joins TRBV9 and TRBJ1-1; 7 bases map to TRBD1. The CDR3 sequence is 14 residues long. Germline values: CDR1 SGDLS, CDR2 YYNGEE. J was trimmed by 0 bases and V by 2 bases; bases with no gene match: 1. In DNA, the CDR3 is TGTGCCAGCAGCGTGACAGGGATGAACACTGAAGCTTTCTTT. It codes for CASSVTGMNTEAFF.

V gene TRBV5-1 combines with J gene TRBJ2-3; 12 bases match TRBD2. This CDR3 region has 17 residues. Trimming removed 3 bases from V and 6 bases from J; junction bases left unmatched: 11. The germline V gene encodes CDR1 SGHRS and CDR2 YFSETQ. The CDR3: CASSYGLAGRVKDTQYF. The CDR3 region has the DNA TGCGCCAGCAGCTACGGACTAGCGGGAAGAGTTAAGGATACGCAGTATTTT. Looking up the rest from reference TRBV5-1 and TRBJ2-3 gives the full variable domain: KAGVTQTPRYLIKTRGQQVTLSCSPISGHRSVSWYQQTPGQGLQFLFEYFSETQRNKGNFPGRFSGRQFSNSRSEMNVSTLELGDSALYLCASSYGLAGRVKDTQYFGPGTRLTVL.